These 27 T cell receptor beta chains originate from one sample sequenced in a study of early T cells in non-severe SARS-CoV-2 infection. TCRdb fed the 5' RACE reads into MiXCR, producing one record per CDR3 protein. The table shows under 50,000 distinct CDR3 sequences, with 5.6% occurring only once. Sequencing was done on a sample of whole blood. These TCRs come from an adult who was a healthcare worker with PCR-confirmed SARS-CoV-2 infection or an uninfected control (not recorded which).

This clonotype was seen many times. The CDR3 loop is CAWRRAPWGYTF. CDR3 in DNA: TGTGCCTGGAGGAGGGCGCCCTGGGGCTACACCTTC. This chain connects TRBV30 to TRBJ1-2, with unresolved D. The CDR3 has 12 residues. Between the trimmed V and J ends, which lost 3 bases and 8 bases, there was a span of 13 bases. CDR1 and CDR2 from the germline V gene are GTSNPN and SVGIG (reference sequence).

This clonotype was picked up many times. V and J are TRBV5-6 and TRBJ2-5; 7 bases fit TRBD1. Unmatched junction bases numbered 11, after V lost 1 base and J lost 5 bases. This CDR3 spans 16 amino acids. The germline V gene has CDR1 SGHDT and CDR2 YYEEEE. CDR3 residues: CASSLLRKTGTETQYF. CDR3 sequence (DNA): TGTGCCAGCAGCTTGCTTCGGAAGACAGGGACGGAGACCCAGTACTTC.

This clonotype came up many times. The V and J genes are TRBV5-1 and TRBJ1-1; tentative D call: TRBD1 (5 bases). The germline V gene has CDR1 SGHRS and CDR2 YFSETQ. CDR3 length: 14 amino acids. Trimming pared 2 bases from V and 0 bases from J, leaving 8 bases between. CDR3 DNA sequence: TGCGCCAGCAGCTTCCGGGACCTGAACACTGAAGCTTTCTTT. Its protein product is CASSFRDLNTEAFF.

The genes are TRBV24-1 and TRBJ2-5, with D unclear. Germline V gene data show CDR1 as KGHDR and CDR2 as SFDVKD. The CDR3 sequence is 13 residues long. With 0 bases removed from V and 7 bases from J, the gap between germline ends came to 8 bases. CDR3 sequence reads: CATSDLHGSTQYF. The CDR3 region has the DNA TGTGCCACCAGTGATTTGCATGGGTCGACCCAGTACTTC.

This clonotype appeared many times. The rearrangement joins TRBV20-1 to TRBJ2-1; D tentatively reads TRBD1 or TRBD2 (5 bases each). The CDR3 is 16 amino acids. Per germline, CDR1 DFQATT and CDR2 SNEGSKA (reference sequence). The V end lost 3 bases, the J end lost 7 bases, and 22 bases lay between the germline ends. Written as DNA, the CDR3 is TGCAGTGCTAGGGCGGATGGGCTTCTGGGGGTAAATGAGCAGTTCTTC. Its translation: CSARADGLLGVNEQFF.

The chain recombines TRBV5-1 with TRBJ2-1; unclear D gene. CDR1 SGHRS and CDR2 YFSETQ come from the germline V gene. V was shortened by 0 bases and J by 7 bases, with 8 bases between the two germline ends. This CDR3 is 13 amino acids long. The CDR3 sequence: CASSLVGPNEQFF. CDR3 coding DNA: TGCGCCAGCAGCTTGGTTGGACCTAATGAGCAGTTCTTC.

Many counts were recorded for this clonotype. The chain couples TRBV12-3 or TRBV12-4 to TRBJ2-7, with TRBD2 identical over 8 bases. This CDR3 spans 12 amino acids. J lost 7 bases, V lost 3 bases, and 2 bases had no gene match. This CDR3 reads CASSFPGGEQYF. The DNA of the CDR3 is TGTGCCAGCAGTTTTCCGGGAGGGGAGCAGTACTTC.

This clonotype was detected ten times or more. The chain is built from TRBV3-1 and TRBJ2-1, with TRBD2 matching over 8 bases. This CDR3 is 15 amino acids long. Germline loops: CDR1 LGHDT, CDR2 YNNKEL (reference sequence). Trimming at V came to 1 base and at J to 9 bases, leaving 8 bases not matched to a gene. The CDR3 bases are TGTGCCAGCAGCCAAGGTAGCGGGGTGGCAGGTGAGCAGTTCTTC. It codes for CASSQGSGVAGEQFF.

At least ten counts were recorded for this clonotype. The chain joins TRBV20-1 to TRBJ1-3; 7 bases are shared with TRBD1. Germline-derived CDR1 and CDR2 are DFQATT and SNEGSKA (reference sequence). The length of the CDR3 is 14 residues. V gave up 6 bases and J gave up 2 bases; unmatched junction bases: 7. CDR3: CSANTGTAGNTIYF. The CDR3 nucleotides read TGCAGTGCAAATACTGGGACAGCTGGAAACACCATATATTTT.

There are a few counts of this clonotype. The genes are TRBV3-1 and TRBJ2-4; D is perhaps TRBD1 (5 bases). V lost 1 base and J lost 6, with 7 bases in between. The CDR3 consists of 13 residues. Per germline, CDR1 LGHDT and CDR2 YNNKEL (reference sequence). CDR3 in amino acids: CASSQVQGNIQYF. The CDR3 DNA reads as TGTGCCAGCAGCCAAGTGCAGGGAAACATTCAGTACTTC.

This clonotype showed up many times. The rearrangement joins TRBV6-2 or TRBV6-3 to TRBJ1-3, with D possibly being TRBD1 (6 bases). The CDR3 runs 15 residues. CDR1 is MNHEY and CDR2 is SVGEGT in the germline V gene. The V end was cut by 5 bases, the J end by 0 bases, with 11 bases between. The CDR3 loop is CASSPGQSSGNTIYF. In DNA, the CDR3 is TGTGCCAGCAGTCCAGGACAGAGCTCTGGAAACACCATATATTTT.

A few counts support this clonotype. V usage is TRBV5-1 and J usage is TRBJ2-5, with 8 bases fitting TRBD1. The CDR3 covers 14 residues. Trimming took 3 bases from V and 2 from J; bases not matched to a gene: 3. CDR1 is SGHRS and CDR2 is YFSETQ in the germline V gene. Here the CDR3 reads CASSSGQGQETQYF. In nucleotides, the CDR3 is TGCGCCAGCAGCTCCGGACAGGGACAAGAGACCCAGTACTTC. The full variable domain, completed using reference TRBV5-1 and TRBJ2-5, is KAGVTQTPRYLIKTRGQQVTLSCSPISGHRSVSWYQQTPGQGLQFLFEYFSETQRNKGNFPGRFSGRQFSNSRSEMNVSTLELGDSALYLCASSSGQGQETQYFGPGTRLLVL.

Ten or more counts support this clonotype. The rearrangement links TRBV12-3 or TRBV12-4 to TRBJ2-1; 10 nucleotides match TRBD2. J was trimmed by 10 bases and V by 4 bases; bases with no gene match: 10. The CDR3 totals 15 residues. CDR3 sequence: CASSSPSGRAWEQFF. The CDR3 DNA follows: TGTGCCAGCAGTTCCCCCAGCGGGAGGGCCTGGGAGCAGTTCTTC.

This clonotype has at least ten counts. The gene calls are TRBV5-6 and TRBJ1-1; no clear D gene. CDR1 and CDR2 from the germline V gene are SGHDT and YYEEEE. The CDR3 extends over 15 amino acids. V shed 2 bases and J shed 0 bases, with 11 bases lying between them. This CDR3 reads CASSFSPVLNTEAFF. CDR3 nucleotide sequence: TGTGCCAGCAGCTTTTCACCTGTATTGAACACTGAAGCTTTCTTT.

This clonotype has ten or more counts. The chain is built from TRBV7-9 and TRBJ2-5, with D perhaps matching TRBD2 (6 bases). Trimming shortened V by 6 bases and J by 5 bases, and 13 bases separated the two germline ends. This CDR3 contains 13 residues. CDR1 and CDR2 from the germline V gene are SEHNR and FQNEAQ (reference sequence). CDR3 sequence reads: CASRPVAGETQYF. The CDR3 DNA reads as TGTGCCAGCAGGCCGGTCGCGGGGGAGACCCAGTACTTC.

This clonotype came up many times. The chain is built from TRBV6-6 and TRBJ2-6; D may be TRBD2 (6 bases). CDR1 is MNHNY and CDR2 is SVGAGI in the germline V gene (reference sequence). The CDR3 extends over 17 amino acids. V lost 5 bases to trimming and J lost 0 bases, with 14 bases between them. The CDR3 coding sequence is TGTGCCAGCAGTGTCTTCGCGGGGAGCTCTGGGGCCAACGTCCTGACTTTC. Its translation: CASSVFAGSSGANVLTF.

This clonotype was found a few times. The CDR3 nucleotides read TGTGCCAGCAGTAGGTCGGGAGAGCAGTACTTC. It encodes CASSRSGEQYF. The gene calls are TRBV6-6 and TRBJ2-7; D might be TRBD2 (5 bases). The CDR3 is 11 amino acids. V was shortened by 5 bases and J by 7 bases, with 9 bases between the two germline ends. The V gene's germline CDR1 is MNHNY and CDR2 SVGAGI (reference sequence).

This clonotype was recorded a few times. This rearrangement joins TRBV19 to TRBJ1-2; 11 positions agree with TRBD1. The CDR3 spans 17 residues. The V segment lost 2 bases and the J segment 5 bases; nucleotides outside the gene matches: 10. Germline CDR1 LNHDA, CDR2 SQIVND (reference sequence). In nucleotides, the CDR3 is TGTGCCAGTAGTATAACCGGACAGGGGGCGCCCCGGTATGGCTACACCTTC. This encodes CASSITGQGAPRYGYTF.

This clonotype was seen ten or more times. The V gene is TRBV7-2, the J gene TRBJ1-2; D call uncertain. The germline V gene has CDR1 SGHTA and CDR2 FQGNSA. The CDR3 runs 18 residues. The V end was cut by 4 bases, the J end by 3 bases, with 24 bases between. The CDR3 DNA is TGTGCCAGCAGCTCGGGAAGGGAGGGCGCGTCTCGATACTATGGCTACACCTTC. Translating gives CASSSGREGASRYYGYTF.

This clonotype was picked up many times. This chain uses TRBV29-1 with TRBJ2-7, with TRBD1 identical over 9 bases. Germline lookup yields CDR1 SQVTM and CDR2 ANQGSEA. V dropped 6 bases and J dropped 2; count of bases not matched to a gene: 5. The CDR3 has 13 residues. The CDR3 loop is CSVRGQGPYEQYF. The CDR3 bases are TGCAGCGTGAGGGGACAGGGCCCCTACGAGCAGTACTTC.

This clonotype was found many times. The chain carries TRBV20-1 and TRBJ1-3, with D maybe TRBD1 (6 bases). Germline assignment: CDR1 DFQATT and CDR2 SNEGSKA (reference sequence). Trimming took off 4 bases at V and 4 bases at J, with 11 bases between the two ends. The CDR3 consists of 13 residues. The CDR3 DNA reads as TGCAGTGCTACCAGACAGGAAGGAAACACCATATATTTT. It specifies CSATRQEGNTIYF.

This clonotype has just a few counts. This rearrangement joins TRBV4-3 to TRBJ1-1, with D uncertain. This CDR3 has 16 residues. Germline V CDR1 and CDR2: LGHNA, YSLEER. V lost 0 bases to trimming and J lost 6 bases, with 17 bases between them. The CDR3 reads CASSQEGLSTAPEAFF. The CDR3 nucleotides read TGCGCCAGCAGCCAAGAAGGCCTCTCAACCGCCCCTGAAGCTTTCTTT.

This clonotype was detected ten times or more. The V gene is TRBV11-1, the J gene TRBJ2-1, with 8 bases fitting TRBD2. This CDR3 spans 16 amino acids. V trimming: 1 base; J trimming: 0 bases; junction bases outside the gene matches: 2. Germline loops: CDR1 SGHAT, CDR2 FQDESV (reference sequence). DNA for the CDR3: TGTGCCAGCAGCTTAGGCGGGAGGAGCTCCTACAATGAGCAGTTCTTC. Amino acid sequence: CASSLGGRSSYNEQFF.

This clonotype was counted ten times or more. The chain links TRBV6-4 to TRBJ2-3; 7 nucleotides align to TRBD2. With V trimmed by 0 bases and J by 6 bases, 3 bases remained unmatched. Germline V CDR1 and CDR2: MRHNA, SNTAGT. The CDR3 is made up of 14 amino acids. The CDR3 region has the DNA TGTGCCAGCAGTGACTCGGGGGGGACTGATACGCAGTATTTT. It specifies CASSDSGGTDTQYF.

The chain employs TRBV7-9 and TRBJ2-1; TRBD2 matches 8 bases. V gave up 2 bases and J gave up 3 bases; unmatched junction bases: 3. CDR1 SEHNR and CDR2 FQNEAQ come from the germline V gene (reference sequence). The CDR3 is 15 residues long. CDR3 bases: TGTGCCAGCAGCTTAAGCGGGAGTGACTACAATGAGCAGTTCTTC. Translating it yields CASSLSGSDYNEQFF.

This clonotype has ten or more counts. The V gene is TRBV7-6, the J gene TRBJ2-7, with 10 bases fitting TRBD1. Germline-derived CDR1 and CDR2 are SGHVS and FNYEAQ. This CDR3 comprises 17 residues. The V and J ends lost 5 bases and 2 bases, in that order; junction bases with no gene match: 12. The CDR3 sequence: CASSTLPGTGATYEQYF. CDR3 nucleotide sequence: TGTGCCAGCAGCACTCTACCCGGGACAGGGGCGACCTACGAGCAGTACTTC.

Written as DNA, the CDR3 is TGTGCCAGTTCACCGGGACAGGGGGTTGATGAGACCCAGTACTTC. Its protein is CASSPGQGVDETQYF. The V call is TRBV19, the J call TRBJ2-5, with 11 bases aligning to TRBD1. V trimming: 8 bases; J trimming: 5 bases; junction bases outside the gene matches: 10. The germline V gene has CDR1 LNHDA and CDR2 SQIVND (reference sequence). The CDR3 consists of 15 residues.